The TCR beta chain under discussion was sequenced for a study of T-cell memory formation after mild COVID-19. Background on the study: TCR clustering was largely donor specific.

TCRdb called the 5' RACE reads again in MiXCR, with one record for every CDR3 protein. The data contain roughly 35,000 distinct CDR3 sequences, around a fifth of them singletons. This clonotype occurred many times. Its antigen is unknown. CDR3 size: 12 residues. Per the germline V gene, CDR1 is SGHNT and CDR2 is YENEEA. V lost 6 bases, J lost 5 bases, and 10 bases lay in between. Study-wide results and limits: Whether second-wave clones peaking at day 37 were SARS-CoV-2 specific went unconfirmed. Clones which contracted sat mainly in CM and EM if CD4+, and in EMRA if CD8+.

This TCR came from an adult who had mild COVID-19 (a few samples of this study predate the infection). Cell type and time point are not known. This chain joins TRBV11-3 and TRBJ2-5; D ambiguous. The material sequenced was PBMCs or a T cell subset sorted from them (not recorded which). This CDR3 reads CASSDTGETQYF. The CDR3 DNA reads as TGTGCCAGCAGTGATACCGGGGAGACCCAGTACTTC.